This TCR beta chain was retrieved from a study of shared clonotypes between healthy human individuals. Some clones are missing from TCRdb's copy, which holds only in-frame ones; the method was immunoSEQ multiplex PCR. The sample records approximately 1.4 million clones, 95% to 99% being singletons. Germline V gives CDR1 SGHVS, CDR2 FNYEAQ. The V gene end was trimmed by 5 bases and the J gene end by 5 bases; junction bases not matched to a gene: 9. The CDR3 sequence is 15 residues long. The sample comprised naive CD4+ T cells sorted from blood. Stated subset: CD45RA+ positively selected. The chain carries TRBV7-6 and TRBJ1-1; 9 bases match TRBD1. The clonotype originates from a man aged 30-40 years in good health. The CDR3 sequence: CASSPRTGERTEAFF. The CDR3 DNA reads as TGTGCCAGCAGCCCCCGGACAGGGGAAAGGACTGAAGCTTTCTTT.